The clone carrying this TCR beta chain was detected once. Original methodology: Quantification of nucleated cells was approximated via reference gene primer amplification. Profiled with immunoSEQ multiplex PCR; TCRdb holds only in-frame clones, not every one. V, J and clone size derive from that table, while D and trimming were established from the DNA sequence. The sample records 350,000 to 450,000 clones, roughly 92% being singletons. This entry is derived from a study of blood T cell repertoires in COVID-19. Across the whole study: T cells, B-cell-depleted T cells, or PBMCs provided the cDNA or gDNA that served as material.

V lost 4 bases to trimming and J lost 4 bases, with 5 bases between them. The germline V gene encodes CDR1 SNHLY and CDR2 FYNNEI. This CDR3 is built from 12 residues. The J gene is TRBJ1-3, the V gene TRBV2; D is unresolved. Sequencing was performed on PBMCs or T cells enriched from blood (not recorded which). The receptor comes from a middle-aged woman who had been exposed to COVID-19. The CDR3 region has the DNA TGTGCCAGCAGTGGCAGGGGAAACACCATATATTTT. This gives the protein CASSGRGNTIYF. Supplemented by reference TRBV2 and TRBJ1-3, the full variable domain reads EPEVTQTPSHQVTQMGQEVILRCVPISNHLYFYWYRQILGQKVEFLVSFYNNEISEKSEIFDDQFSVERPDGSNFTLKIRSTKLEDSAMYFCASSGRGNTIYFGEGSWLTVV.